Listed below are T cell receptor beta chains from one sample, sequenced in a study of blood T cell repertoires in COVID-19. Profiled with immunoSEQ multiplex PCR; TCRdb holds only in-frame clones, not every one. This sample yields some 250,000 clones, of which roughly 91% are seen a single time; roughly 2% belongs to the top ten. Material: PBMCs or T cells enriched from blood (not recorded which). All receptors derive from a woman aged 40 to 50 with acute COVID-19. CDR3s include the opening cysteine and the closing phenylalanine or tryptophan. The order of the fields is D gene, V gene, clone size, J gene, CDR3 DNA, CDR3 protein. D genes are given only for firm matches. The listing skips clone size in some rows; elsewhere it reads once, few, many or a size class.

>TRBD2|TRBV11-3|once|TRBJ2-1
TGTGCCAGCAGCCCCCGGGGGGTAGGCTACAATGAGCAGTTCTTC
CASSPRGVGYNEQFF
>-|TRBV12-3/TRBV12-4|-|TRBJ2-5
TGTGCCAGCAGCCGCGGAGGGGAAGAGACCCAGTACTTC
CASSRGGEETQYF
>TRBD1|TRBV7-6|-|TRBJ2-7
TGTGCCAGCAGCGCGAGACAGGGGGCGCGGAACGAGCAGTACTTC
CASSARQGARNEQYF
>-|TRBV24-1|once|TRBJ1-1
TGTGCCACCAGTGATTCCCGGCAGGGGAACACTGAAGCTTTCTTT
CATSDSRQGNTEAFF
>TRBD1|TRBV5-6|once|TRBJ1-1
TGTGCCAGCAGCCTTCACGGGACAGCTAACACTGAAGCTTTCTTT
CASSLHGTANTEAFF
>-|TRBV4-1|-|TRBJ2-4
TGCGCCAGCAGCCCTTTCCCGTTAGCCAAAAACATTCAGTACTTC
CASSPFPLAKNIQYF
>-|TRBV28|-|TRBJ1-2
TGTGCCAGCAGTCCAAGTCGACAGAACTATGGCTACACCTTC
CASSPSRQNYGYTF
>-|TRBV3-1/TRBV3-2|once|TRBJ2-5
TGTGCCAGCAGCCTCCACCAGCGGAAAAAAGAGACCCAGTACTTC
CASSLHQRKKETQYF
>-|TRBV27|-|TRBJ1-1
TGTGCCAGCAGTCGAACTACGACAGTTATGAACACTGAAGCTTTCTTT
CASSRTTTVMNTEAFF
>-|TRBV11-3|-|TRBJ1-1
TGTGCCAGCAGCTTCAAAGGGGGTTTGAACACTGAAGCTTTCTTT
CASSFKGGLNTEAFF
>TRBD2|TRBV5-1|once|TRBJ2-7
TGCGCCAGCAGCTTGGGACTAGCGGAGGTCTACGAGCAGTACTTC
CASSLGLAEVYEQYF
>-|TRBV5-1|once|TRBJ1-3
TGCGCCAGCAGCTTGGGGTTTAGGGGCGCGGGAAACACCATATATTTT
CASSLGFRGAGNTIYF
>TRBD2|TRBV5-5|once|TRBJ2-3
TGTGCCAGCAGCAAGGGACTAGCGGGAGGCACAGATACGCAGTATTTT
CASSKGLAGGTDTQYF
>-|TRBV2|once|TRBJ1-6
TGTGCCAGCAGTGGGTCCGGGTTCGGAAATTCACCCCTCCACTTT
CASSGSGFGNSPLHF
>-|TRBV19|-|TRBJ1-2
TGTGCCAGTAGTACCCGGGGGGGCCCTTGGGGCTACACCTTC
CASSTRGGPWGYTF
>-|TRBV3-1/TRBV3-2|-|TRBJ2-3
TGTGCCAGCAGCCAATATGGGAGCCCCGCAGATACGCAGTATTTT
CASSQYGSPADTQYF
>TRBD1|TRBV4-2|-|TRBJ2-3
TGTGCCAGCAGCCAACCTGACAGGGAATCGGATACGCAGTATTTT
CASSQPDRESDTQYF
>-|TRBV12-3/TRBV12-4|-|TRBJ1-1
TGTGCCATCTCGCGGGGGTACACTGAAGCTTTCTTT
CAISRGYTEAFF
>TRBD1|TRBV5-4|-|TRBJ2-7
TGTGCCAGCAGCGCCGGACAGGGGACTATCTACGAGCAGTACTTC
CASSAGQGTIYEQYF
>-|TRBV7-8|-|TRBJ2-3
TGTGCCAGCAGCTTCCTATATACGGGACAAGGCACAGATACGCAGTATTTT
CASSFLYTGQGTDTQYF
>-|TRBV5-1|-|TRBJ1-3
TGCGCCAGCAGCTTGTCCACAGGCTCGAGAGGAAACACCATATATTTT
CASSLSTGSRGNTIYF
>-|TRBV3-1/TRBV3-2|-|TRBJ2-4
TGTGCCAGCAGCCATGGGGGCGCAAGGGCCAAAAACATTCAGTACTTC
CASSHGGARAKNIQYF
>TRBD2|TRBV19|-|TRBJ2-1
TGTGCCAGTAGTAATGCGGGAGGCACAACCAATGAGCAGTTCTTC
CASSNAGGTTNEQFF
>-|TRBV6-6|-|TRBJ2-2
TGTGCCAGCAGAATCGACACCGGGGAGCTGTTTTTT
CASRIDTGELFF
>TRBD2|TRBV10-3|-|TRBJ2-3
TGTGCCATTTCGACTAGCGGGGGAAAAGATACGCAGTATTTT
CAISTSGGKDTQYF
>TRBD1|TRBV13|-|TRBJ1-3
TGTGCCAGCAGCTCCAACCGGGACAGGGGGCGTGGAAACACCATATATTTT
CASSSNRDRGRGNTIYF
>-|TRBV2|-|TRBJ2-7
TGTGCCAGCAACCCGGGGTTAGCGGTCTCCTACGAGCAGTACTTC
CASNPGLAVSYEQYF
>-|TRBV5-3|-|TRBJ1-2
TGTGCCAGAAGCTTGGCCCTACCCAGGTATGGCTACACCTTC
CARSLALPRYGYTF
>-|TRBV7-2|-|TRBJ1-5
TGTGCCAGCAGCCTATATAGTTTCGGGGGGAACAATCAGCCCCAGCATTTT
CASSLYSFGGNNQPQHF
>TRBD1|TRBV9|-|TRBJ2-1
TGTGCCAGCAGCGTAGGGGGGTTGGACAGGGATGATTACAATGAGCAGTTCTTC
CASSVGGLDRDDYNEQFF
>-|TRBV6-5|-|TRBJ1-6
TGTGCCAGCAGTTACCGGGGTTTCATATCACCCCTCCACTTT
CASSYRGFISPLHF
>-|TRBV2|-|TRBJ1-5
TGTGCCAGCGCCCAGGGATTAGGGCAGCCCCAGCATTTT
CASAQGLGQPQHF
>-|TRBV18|-|TRBJ1-1
TGTGCCAGCTCACCACAACTTGGGGAGGGGGACACTGAAGCTTTCTTT
CASSPQLGEGDTEAFF